The 30 T cell receptor beta chains in this list originate from one sample, sequenced in a study of shared clonotypes between healthy human individuals. Sequencing used immunoSEQ multiplex PCR; TCRdb keeps in-frame clones, though not all of them. The data hold about 2 million clones, with 85% to 95% observed a single time. The sample was naive CD4+ T cells sorted from blood. The subset here: CD45RA+ positively selected. The receptors stem from a man younger than 35 in good health.

This rearrangement joins TRBV4-3 to TRBJ1-3, with 8 bases matching TRBD1. The CDR3 is 17 amino acids. In germline, CDR1 is LGHNA, CDR2 YSLEER. Germline trimming cut 2 bases from V and 0 bases from J; bases unmatched to any gene: 6. The chain's CDR3 is CASSQWTGSLSGNTIYF. The DNA of the CDR3 is TGCGCCAGCAGCCAATGGACAGGGTCACTCTCTGGAAACACCATATATTTT.

The V gene is TRBV30, the J gene TRBJ1-1; D ambiguous. Germline V CDR1 and CDR2: GTSNPN, SVGIG (reference sequence). CDR3 size: 11 residues. The ends were cut back, 4 bases at V and 3 bases at J, with 6 bases in the middle. The CDR3 loop reads CAWTEDTEAFF. The DNA for the CDR3 is TGTGCCTGGACAGAGGACACTGAAGCTTTCTTT.

The V call is TRBV5-1, the J call TRBJ1-2; the D is unclear. CDR1 SGHRS and CDR2 YFSETQ come from the germline V gene. Trimming took 0 bases from V and 2 from J, leaving 8 bases between them. The CDR3 length is 14 residues. CDR3 in amino acids: CASSLEMGNYGYTF. The CDR3, as DNA: TGCGCCAGCAGCTTGGAGATGGGCAACTATGGCTACACCTTC. Complete variable domain (other parts from reference TRBV5-1 and TRBJ1-2): KAGVTQTPRYLIKTRGQQVTLSCSPISGHRSVSWYQQTPGQGLQFLFEYFSETQRNKGNFPGRFSGRQFSNSRSEMNVSTLELGDSALYLCASSLEMGNYGYTFGSGTRLTVV.

CDR3 coding DNA: TGTGCCAGTAGTACCCAACTAGCGGGAGTTTCAGATACGCAGTATTTT. Residues: CASSTQLAGVSDTQYF. The rearrangement joins TRBV19 to TRBJ2-3; 11 nucleotides match TRBD2. This CDR3 region has 16 residues. V shed 4 bases and J 4 bases; nucleotides not matched to a gene: 7. In germline, CDR1 is LNHDA, CDR2 SQIVND (reference sequence). The variable domain in full, completed from reference TRBV19 and TRBJ2-3, reads DGGITQSPKYLFRKEGQNVTLSCEQNLNHDAMYWYRQDPGQGLRLIYYSQIVNDFQKGDIAEGYSVSREKKESFPLTVTSAQKNPTAFYLCASSTQLAGVSDTQYFGPGTRLTVL.

The chain carries TRBV5-6 and TRBJ2-1; TRBD2 matches 10 bases. Trimming removed 3 bases from V and 6 bases from J; junction bases left unmatched: 6. Germline CDR1 SGHDT, CDR2 YYEEEE. The CDR3 sequence is 15 residues long. The CDR3 DNA sequence: TGTGCCAGCAGCTGGTGGCTAGCGGGAGTCAATGAGCAGTTCTTC. Translated: CASSWWLAGVNEQFF.

This chain uses TRBV9 with TRBJ2-1, with TRBD2 identical over 12 bases. Germline CDR1 is SGDLS and CDR2 is YYNGEE. Germline trimming cut 2 bases from V and 6 bases from J; bases unmatched to any gene: 3. The CDR3 is 15 amino acids. CDR3 loop: CASSVSGLAGNEQFF. Here the CDR3 DNA reads TGTGCCAGCAGCGTTTCGGGACTAGCGGGCAATGAGCAGTTCTTC.

On this clone: This specimen includes other DNA sequences encoding the same CDR3. The genes are TRBV20-1 and TRBJ1-1, with D unresolved. V shed 0 bases and J shed 8 bases, with 7 bases lying between them. Germline CDR1 reads DFQATT; CDR2 reads SNEGSKA (reference sequence). The CDR3 has 11 residues. CDR3 protein: CSARDGGEAFF. In DNA form, the CDR3 reads TGCAGTGCTAGAGACGGAGGAGAAGCTTTCTTT.

Details on this clone: Other DNA sequences within the sample encode an identical CDR3. V is TRBV9 and J is TRBJ1-2, with 9 bases aligning to TRBD1. V trimming: 3 bases; J trimming: 4 bases; junction bases outside the gene matches: 1. CDR1 is SGDLS, CDR2 YYNGEE, per germline. This CDR3 is built from 13 residues. This CDR3 reads CASSEGQGYGYTF. The CDR3 nucleotides are TGTGCCAGCAGCGAGGGACAGGGCTATGGCTACACCTTC.

The rearrangement uses TRBV9 and TRBJ1-4, with TRBD1 as a possible D gene (5 bases). The ends were cut back, 3 bases at V and 6 bases at J, with 12 bases in the middle. CDR1 is SGDLS and CDR2 is YYNGEE in the germline V gene. The length of the CDR3 is 14 residues. As DNA, the CDR3 is TGTGCCAGCAGCGCAAGACGAGGGGATGAAAAACTGTTTTTT. Protein: CASSARRGDEKLFF.

As regards this clone: Other DNA sequences in this specimen translate into the identical CDR3. The chain is built from TRBV18 and TRBJ2-3, with 8 bases that match TRBD1. CDR3 size: 14 residues. The J segment lost 3 bases and the V segment lost 3 bases, leaving 2 bases of the junction unmatched. CDR1 and CDR2 (germline): KGHSH, LQKENI. The chain's CDR3 is CASSPRTGTDTQYF. CDR3 coding DNA: TGTGCCAGCTCACCTCGGACAGGGACAGATACGCAGTATTTT.

The rearrangement joins TRBV7-3 to TRBJ2-7; D perhaps matches TRBD2 (6 bases). V was clipped by 5 bases and J by 3 bases, with 17 bases between them. Germline CDR1 and CDR2: SGHTA and FQGTGA. The CDR3 has 15 amino acids. CDR3 nucleotide sequence: TGTGCCAGCAGCCCAAAAGGAGGGGCCCTCTACGAGCAGTACTTC. It codes for CASSPKGGALYEQYF. The variable domain in full, with the rest retrieved from reference TRBV7-3 and TRBJ2-7, is GAGVSQTPSNKVTEKGKYVELRCDPISGHTALYWYRQSLGQGPEFLIYFQGTGAADDSGLPNDRFFAVRPEGSVSTLKIQRTERGDSAVYLCASSPKGGALYEQYFGPGTRLTVT.

The chain is built from TRBV7-6 and TRBJ1-1; weak D call: TRBD1 (5 bases). With 7 bases removed from V and 4 bases from J, the gap between germline ends came to 16 bases. The CDR3 loop spans 14 amino acids. Germline V gives CDR1 SGHVS, CDR2 FNYEAQ. The CDR3 bases are TGTGCCAGCAAGCTTGAGGGGCCGAGCACTGAAGCTTTCTTT. It is translated as CASKLEGPSTEAFF.

This chain joins TRBV13 and TRBJ2-7; no clear D. This CDR3 region has 15 residues. Trimming took off 5 bases at V and 4 bases at J, with 18 bases between the two ends. Germline lookup yields CDR1 PRHDT and CDR2 FYEKMQ (reference sequence). The CDR3 nucleotides read TGTGCCAGCAGCCGCACCAAAAGTAAGTCGTACGAGCAGTACTTC. Its protein product is CASSRTKSKSYEQYF.

The chain carries TRBV5-4 and TRBJ2-3, with TRBD2 identical over 7 bases. V lost 4 bases, J lost 0 bases, and 8 bases stayed unmatched. Germline CDR1 is SGHNT and CDR2 is YYREEE (reference sequence). The CDR3 runs to 16 residues. In nucleotides, the CDR3 is TGTGCCAGCAGCCCGTCTGGCGGGGGTAGCACAGATACGCAGTATTTT. This encodes CASSPSGGGSTDTQYF. Full variable domain (outside the CDR3, taken from reference TRBV5-4 and TRBJ2-3): ETGVTQSPTHLIKTRGQQVTLRCSSQSGHNTVSWYQQALGQGPQFIFQYYREEENGRGNFPPRFSGLQFPNYSSELNVNALELDDSALYLCASSPSGGGSTDTQYFGPGTRLTVL.

This sequence joins TRBV7-8 and TRBJ2-3, with a possible D match to TRBD1 (5 bases). CDR1 is SGHVS, CDR2 FQNEAQ, per germline. There are 13 residues in the CDR3. V lost 3 bases, J lost 3 bases, and 7 bases lay in between. The CDR3 sequence is CASSFRVTDTQYF. CDR3 DNA sequence: TGTGCCAGCAGCTTCAGGGTTACAGATACGCAGTATTTT.

V usage is TRBV19 and J usage is TRBJ1-4, with a tentative D call TRBD1 (6 bases). In germline, CDR1 is LNHDA, CDR2 SQIVND (reference sequence). Trimming stripped 6 bases from V and 0 bases from J, with 11 bases between. The CDR3 loop spans 15 amino acids. CDR3 nucleotide sequence: TGTGCCAGTAGCCTCCAGGGGACAACTAATGAAAAACTGTTTTTT. Translating it yields CASSLQGTTNEKLFF.

This clone was found a few times. The genes are TRBV18 and TRBJ2-1; D is unclear. V was trimmed by 3 bases and J by 4 bases, leaving 13 bases between them. Looked up from germline, CDR1 is KGHSH and CDR2 is LQKENI. The CDR3 is made up of 15 amino acids. The CDR3 sequence: CASSPNGYRYNEQFF. CDR3 DNA sequence: TGTGCCAGCTCACCCAATGGTTACAGATACAATGAGCAGTTCTTC.

The chain couples TRBV7-2 to TRBJ2-7; 8 bases agree with TRBD1. Germline V gene lookup returns CDR1 SGHTA and CDR2 FQGNSA. The CDR3 spans 16 residues. J was trimmed by 2 bases and V by 5 bases; bases with no gene match: 11. The chain's CDR3 is CASSPRPGQGPYEQYF. The CDR3 region has the DNA TGTGCCAGCAGCCCTAGGCCAGGACAGGGTCCCTACGAGCAGTACTTC.

The chain is built from TRBV27 and TRBJ1-2; 11 bases align to TRBD1. The CDR3 has 14 residues. The V segment lost 9 bases and the J segment 7 bases; nucleotides outside the gene matches: 10. From germline, CDR1 is MNHEY and CDR2 SMNVEV (reference sequence). The CDR3 is CASRTGTGGRGYTF. The CDR3 bases are TGTGCCAGTAGAACCGGGACAGGGGGACGTGGCTACACCTTC.

Remarks on this clone: Other nucleotide sequences in the sample specify the same CDR3. This chain connects TRBV6-5 to TRBJ2-7; TRBD1 matches at 8 bases. The CDR3 runs to 12 residues. V lost 6 bases, J lost 6 bases, and 4 bases stayed unmatched. The V gene's germline CDR1 is MNHEY and CDR2 SVGAGI. DNA for the CDR3: TGTGCCAGCAGCCGTACAGGGGGCGAGCAGTACTTC. It yields the protein CASSRTGGEQYF.

V gene TRBV27 combines with J gene TRBJ1-2; D is undetermined. The CDR3 is 15 amino acids. Germline assignment: CDR1 MNHEY and CDR2 SMNVEV (reference sequence). V dropped 2 bases and J dropped 4 bases, with 14 bases sitting between them. The CDR3 DNA is TGTGCCAGCAGTTTAAATCCCCAGGTGCCCTATGGCTACACCTTC. It codes for CASSLNPQVPYGYTF.

The chain joins TRBV5-1 to TRBJ2-3; D is undetermined. This CDR3 contains 15 residues. Trimming removed 1 base from V and 0 bases from J, with 9 bases in between. Germline V lookup: CDR1 SGHRS, CDR2 YFSETQ. CDR3 DNA: TGCGCCAGCAGCTTGCAGTCTACTAGCACAGATACGCAGTATTTT. Its translation: CASSLQSTSTDTQYF.

A word on this clone: This sample also contains other DNA sequences that code for the same CDR3. V and J are TRBV6-5 and TRBJ2-5; D uncertain. Germline lookup yields CDR1 MNHEY and CDR2 SVGAGI. The V end was cut by 5 bases, the J end by 4 bases, with 5 bases between. This CDR3 has 11 amino acids. CDR3 in amino acids: CASSTGETQYF. The CDR3 bases are TGTGCCAGCAGTACGGGAGAGACCCAGTACTTC.

The V call is TRBV6-1, the J call TRBJ2-7; 9 bases fit TRBD2. Germline V CDR1 and CDR2: MNHNS, SASEGT. The V and J ends lost 6 bases and 3 bases, in that order; junction bases with no gene match: 9. CDR3 length: 15 residues. The CDR3 sequence is CASSPGGRAFYEQYF. The CDR3 DNA sequence: TGTGCCAGCAGCCCGGGCGGGAGGGCCTTCTACGAGCAGTACTTC.

Regarding this clone: Different DNA sequences within this sample yield the same CDR3. The chain carries TRBV6-5 and TRBJ2-7; 8 nucleotides line up with TRBD1. Trimming took 5 bases from V and 2 from J; bases not matched to a gene: 5. CDR1 and CDR2 from the germline V gene are MNHEY and SVGAGI. The CDR3 contains 14 residues. CDR3 region: CASSRGQGAYEQYF. The DNA for the CDR3 is TGTGCCAGCAGTAGAGGACAGGGAGCCTACGAGCAGTACTTC.

A word on this clone: Additional DNA sequences in this sample encode the identical CDR3. The rearrangement joins TRBV30 to TRBJ1-1; D remains unclear. Trimming took 3 bases from V and 5 from J, leaving 10 bases between them. CDR3 size: 12 residues. Germline CDR1 reads GTSNPN; CDR2 reads SVGIG (reference sequence). The CDR3 loop is CAWREGRTEAFF. The CDR3 DNA sequence: TGTGCCTGGAGGGAGGGTCGGACTGAAGCTTTCTTT.

The chain carries TRBV2 and TRBJ1-5, with D possibly matching TRBD1 (6 bases). The germline gives CDR1 SNHLY, CDR2 FYNNEI. Trimming stripped 5 bases from V and 10 bases from J, with 21 bases between. The CDR3 length is 15 residues. CDR3 DNA: TGTGCCAGCAGTCCGGGGGCCAGGGCCAACCAACCCCAGCATTTT. Translating gives CASSPGARANQPQHF.

Worth noting for this clone: An end of the junction differs from the germline gene, which may be a read error. The V and J genes are TRBV7-7 and TRBJ1-4; D perhaps matches TRBD1 (6 bases). Germline CDR1 reads SSHAT; CDR2 reads FNYEAQ (reference sequence). CDR3 size: 13 residues. The CDR3 nucleotides are TGTGCTAGCAGCCGAGATGAAGGGGGAAAACTGTTTTTT. This codes for CASSRDEGGKLFF.

This clone appeared a single time. CDR3: CASSPRGQERDTEAFF. The CDR3 region has the DNA TGTGCCAGCAGTCCCAGAGGTCAGGAGAGGGACACTGAAGCTTTCTTT. The V gene is TRBV21-1, the J gene TRBJ1-1. TRBV21-1 is given as a pseudogene. The CDR3 length is 16 residues.

The chain joins TRBV4-1 to TRBJ2-1; 8 bases map to TRBD2. Germline V CDR1 and CDR2: MGHRA, YSYEKL. The CDR3 is made up of 16 amino acids. V shed 0 bases, J shed 4 bases, and the junction held 5 bases outside the gene matches. CDR3 sequence (DNA): TGCGCCAGCAGCCAAGATCTGAGCGGGGGATACAATGAGCAGTTCTTC. Its translation: CASSQDLSGGYNEQFF.